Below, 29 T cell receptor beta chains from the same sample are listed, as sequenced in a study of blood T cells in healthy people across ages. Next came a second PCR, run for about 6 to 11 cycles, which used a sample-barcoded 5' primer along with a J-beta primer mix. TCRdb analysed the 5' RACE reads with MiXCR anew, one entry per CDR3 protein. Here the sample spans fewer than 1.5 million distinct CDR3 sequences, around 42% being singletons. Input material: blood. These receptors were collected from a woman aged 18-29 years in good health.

The CDR3 DNA is TGTGCCAGCAGCCAAGTGGGGACAGGGCCCACCGGGGAGCTGTTTTTT. It encodes CASSQVGTGPTGELFF. The chain recombines TRBV4-2 with TRBJ2-2; 9 bases map to TRBD1. The CDR3 spans 16 residues. Germline V CDR1 and CDR2: LGHNA, YNFKEQ. Trimming removed 1 base from V and 4 bases from J; junction bases left unmatched: 4.

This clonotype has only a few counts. The CDR3 coding sequence is TGTGCCACCACCACGACAGGGTTCAATCAGCCCCAGCATTTT. Its translation: CATTTTGFNQPQHF. The chain carries TRBV28 and TRBJ1-5; the match to TRBD1 covers 7 bases. The CDR3 runs to 14 residues. Germline lookup yields CDR1 MDHEN and CDR2 SYDVKM. After removal of 10 bases from V and 3 bases from J, the junction contained 9 bases not matched to a gene.

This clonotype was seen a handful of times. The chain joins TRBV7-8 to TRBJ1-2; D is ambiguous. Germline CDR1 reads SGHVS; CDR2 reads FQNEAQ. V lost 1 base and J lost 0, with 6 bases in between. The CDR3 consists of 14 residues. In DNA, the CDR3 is TGTGCCAGCAGCTTAGAGAATCCTAACTATGGCTACACCTTC. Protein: CASSLENPNYGYTF. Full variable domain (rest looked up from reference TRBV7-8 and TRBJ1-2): GAGVSQSPRYKVAKRGQDVALRCDPISGHVSLFWYQQALGQGPEFLTYFQNEAQLDKSGLPSDRFFAERPEGSVSTLKIQRTQQEDSAVYLCASSLENPNYGYTFGSGTRLTVV.

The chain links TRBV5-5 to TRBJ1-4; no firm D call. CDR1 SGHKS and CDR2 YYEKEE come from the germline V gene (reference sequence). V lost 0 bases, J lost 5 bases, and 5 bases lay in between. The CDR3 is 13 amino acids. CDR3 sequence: CASSLVLNEKLFF. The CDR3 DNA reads TGTGCCAGCAGCTTGGTCCTGAATGAAAAACTGTTTTTT.

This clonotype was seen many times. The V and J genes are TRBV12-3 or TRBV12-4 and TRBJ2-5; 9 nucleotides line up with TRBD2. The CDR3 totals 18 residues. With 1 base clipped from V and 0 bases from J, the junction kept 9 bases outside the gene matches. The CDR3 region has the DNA TGTGCCAGCAGTTTAGAGGTCTTGGGCGGGGGGGACCAAGAGACCCAGTACTTC. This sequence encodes CASSLEVLGGGDQETQYF.

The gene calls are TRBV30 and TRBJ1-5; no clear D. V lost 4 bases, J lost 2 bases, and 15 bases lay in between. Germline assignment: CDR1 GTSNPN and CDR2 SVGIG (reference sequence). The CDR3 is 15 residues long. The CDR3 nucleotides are TGTGCCTGGAACGGAGGGAAACTAGGCAATCAGCCCCAGCATTTT. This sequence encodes CAWNGGKLGNQPQHF.

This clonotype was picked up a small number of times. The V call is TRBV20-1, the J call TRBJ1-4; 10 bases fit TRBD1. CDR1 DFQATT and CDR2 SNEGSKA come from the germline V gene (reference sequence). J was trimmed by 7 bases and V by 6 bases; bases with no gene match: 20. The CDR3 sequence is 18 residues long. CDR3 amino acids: CSAPHDRGLRGVSEKLFF. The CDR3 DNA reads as TGCAGTGCGCCACACGACAGGGGGCTTCGTGGAGTGAGTGAAAAACTGTTTTTT.

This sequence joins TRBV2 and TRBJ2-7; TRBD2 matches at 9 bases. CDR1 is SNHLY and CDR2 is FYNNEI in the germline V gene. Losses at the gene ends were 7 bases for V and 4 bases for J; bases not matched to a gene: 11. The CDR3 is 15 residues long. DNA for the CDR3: TGTGCCAGCAATAAGGCTAGCGGGGAGTCTTACGAGCAGTACTTC. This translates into CASNKASGESYEQYF. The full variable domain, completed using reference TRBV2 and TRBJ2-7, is EPEVTQTPSHQVTQMGQEVILRCVPISNHLYFYWYRQILGQKVEFLVSFYNNEISEKSEIFDDQFSVERPDGSNFTLKIRSTKLEDSAMYFCASNKASGESYEQYFGPGTRLTVT.

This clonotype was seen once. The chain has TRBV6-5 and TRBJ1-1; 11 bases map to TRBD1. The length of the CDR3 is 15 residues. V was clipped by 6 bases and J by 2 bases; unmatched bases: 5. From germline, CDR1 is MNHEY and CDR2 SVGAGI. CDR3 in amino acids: CASRRDRGTNTEAFF. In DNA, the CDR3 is TGTGCCAGCAGACGGGACAGGGGGACTAACACTGAAGCTTTCTTT.

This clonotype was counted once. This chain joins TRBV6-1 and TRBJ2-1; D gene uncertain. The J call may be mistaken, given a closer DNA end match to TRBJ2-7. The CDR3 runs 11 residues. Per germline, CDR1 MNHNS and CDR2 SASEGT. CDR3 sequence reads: CASSDIHEQYF. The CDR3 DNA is TGTGCCAGCAGTGATATCCACGAGCAGTACTTC.

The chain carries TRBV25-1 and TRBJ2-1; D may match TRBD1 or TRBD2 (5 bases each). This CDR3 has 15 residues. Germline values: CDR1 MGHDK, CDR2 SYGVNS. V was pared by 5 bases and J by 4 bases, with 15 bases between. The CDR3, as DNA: TGTGCCAGCAGTAACCGGGACGAGAGGTACAATGAGCAGTTCTTC. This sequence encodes CASSNRDERYNEQFF. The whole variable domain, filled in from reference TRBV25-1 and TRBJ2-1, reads EADIYQTPRYLVIGTGKKITLECSQTMGHDKMYWYQQDPGMELHLIHYSYGVNSTEKGDLSSESTVSRIRTEHFPLTLESARPSHTSQYLCASSNRDERYNEQFFGPGTRLTVL.

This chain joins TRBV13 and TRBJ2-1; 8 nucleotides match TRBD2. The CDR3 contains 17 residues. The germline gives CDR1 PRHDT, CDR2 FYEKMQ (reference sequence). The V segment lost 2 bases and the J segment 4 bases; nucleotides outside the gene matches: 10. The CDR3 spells CASSLSVAGGAYNEQFF. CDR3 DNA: TGTGCCAGCAGCTTATCGGTCGCGGGAGGAGCTTACAATGAGCAGTTCTTC.

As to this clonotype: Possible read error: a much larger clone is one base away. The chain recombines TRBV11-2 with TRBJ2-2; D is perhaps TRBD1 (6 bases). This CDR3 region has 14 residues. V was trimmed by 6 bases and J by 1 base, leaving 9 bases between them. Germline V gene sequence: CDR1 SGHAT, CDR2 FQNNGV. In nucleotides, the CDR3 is TGTGCCAGCAGTGAACAGGGGAACACCGGGGAGCTGTTTTTT. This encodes CASSEQGNTGELFF.

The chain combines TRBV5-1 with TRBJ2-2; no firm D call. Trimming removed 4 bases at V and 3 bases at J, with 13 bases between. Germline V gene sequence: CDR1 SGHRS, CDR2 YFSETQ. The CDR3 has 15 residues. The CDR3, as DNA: TGCGCCAGCAGCAGCCTTTTGGAATACACCGGGGAGCTGTTTTTT. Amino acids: CASSSLLEYTGELFF.

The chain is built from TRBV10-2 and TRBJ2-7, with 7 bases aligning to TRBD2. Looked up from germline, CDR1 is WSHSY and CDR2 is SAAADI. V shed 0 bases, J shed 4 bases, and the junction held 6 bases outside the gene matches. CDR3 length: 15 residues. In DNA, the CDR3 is TGCGCCAGCAGTGAGTCTAGCGGGTCCGTGTACGAGCAGTACTTC. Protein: CASSESSGSVYEQYF.

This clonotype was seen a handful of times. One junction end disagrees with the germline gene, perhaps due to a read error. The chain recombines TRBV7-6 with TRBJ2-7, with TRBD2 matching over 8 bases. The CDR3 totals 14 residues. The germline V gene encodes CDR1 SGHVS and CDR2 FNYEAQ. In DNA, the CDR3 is TGTGCCAGCAGCTTTGGTAGCGGGGACTACGAGCGGTACTTC. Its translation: CASSFGSGDYERYF.

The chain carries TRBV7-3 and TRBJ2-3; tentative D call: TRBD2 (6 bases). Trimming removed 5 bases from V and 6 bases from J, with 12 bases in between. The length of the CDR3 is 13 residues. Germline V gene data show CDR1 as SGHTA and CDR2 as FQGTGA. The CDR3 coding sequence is TGTGCCAGCAGCCCGACTAGGTTGGATACGCAGTATTTT. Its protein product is CASSPTRLDTQYF. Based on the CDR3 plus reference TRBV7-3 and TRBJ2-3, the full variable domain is GAGVSQTPSNKVTEKGKYVELRCDPISGHTALYWYRQSLGQGPEFLIYFQGTGAADDSGLPNDRFFAVRPEGSVSTLKIQRTERGDSAVYLCASSPTRLDTQYFGPGTRLTVL.

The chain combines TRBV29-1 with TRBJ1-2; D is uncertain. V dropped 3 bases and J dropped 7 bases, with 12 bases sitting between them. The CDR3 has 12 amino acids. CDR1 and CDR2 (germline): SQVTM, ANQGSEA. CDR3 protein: CSVETLRSGYTF. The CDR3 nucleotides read TGCAGCGTTGAGACTCTCAGAAGTGGCTACACCTTC.

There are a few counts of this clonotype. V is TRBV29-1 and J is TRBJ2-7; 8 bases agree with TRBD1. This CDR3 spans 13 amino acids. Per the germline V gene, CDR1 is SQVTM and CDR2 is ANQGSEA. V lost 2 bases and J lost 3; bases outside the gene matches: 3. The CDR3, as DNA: TGCAGCGTTGAAAGGACAGGGCTCTACGAGCAGTACTTC. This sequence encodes CSVERTGLYEQYF.

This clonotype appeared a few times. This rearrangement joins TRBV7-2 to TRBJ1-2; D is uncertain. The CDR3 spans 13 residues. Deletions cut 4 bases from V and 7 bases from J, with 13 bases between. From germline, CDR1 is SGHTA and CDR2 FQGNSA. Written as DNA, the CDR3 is TGTGCCAGCAGCTCCCTAGGGTTGGGTGGCTACACCTTC. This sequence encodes CASSSLGLGGYTF.

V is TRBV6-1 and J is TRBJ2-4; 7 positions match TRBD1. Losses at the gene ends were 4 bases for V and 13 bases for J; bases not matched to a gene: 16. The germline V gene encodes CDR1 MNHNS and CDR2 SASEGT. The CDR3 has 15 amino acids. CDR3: CASSVATGDQEAQYF. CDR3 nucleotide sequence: TGTGCCAGCAGTGTTGCTACAGGGGACCAAGAGGCCCAGTACTTC.

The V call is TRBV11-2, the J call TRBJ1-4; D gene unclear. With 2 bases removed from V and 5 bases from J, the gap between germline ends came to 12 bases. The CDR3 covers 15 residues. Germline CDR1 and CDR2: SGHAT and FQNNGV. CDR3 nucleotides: TGTGCCAGCAGCTTATATCCAGTAAAAAATGAAAAACTGTTTTTT. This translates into CASSLYPVKNEKLFF.

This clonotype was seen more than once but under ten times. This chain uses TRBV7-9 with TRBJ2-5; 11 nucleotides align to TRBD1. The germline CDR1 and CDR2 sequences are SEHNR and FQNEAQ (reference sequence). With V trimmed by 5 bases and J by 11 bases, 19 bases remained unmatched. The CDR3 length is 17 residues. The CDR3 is CASSARDRGFSTNEQYF. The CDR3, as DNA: TGTGCCAGCAGCGCCCGGGACAGGGGGTTTTCCACTAATGAGCAGTACTTC.

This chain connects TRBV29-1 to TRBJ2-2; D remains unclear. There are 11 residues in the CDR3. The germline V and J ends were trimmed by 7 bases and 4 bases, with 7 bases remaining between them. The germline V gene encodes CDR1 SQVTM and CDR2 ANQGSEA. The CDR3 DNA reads TGCAGCGCGATAGGCACCGGGGAGCTGTTTTTT. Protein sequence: CSAIGTGELFF.

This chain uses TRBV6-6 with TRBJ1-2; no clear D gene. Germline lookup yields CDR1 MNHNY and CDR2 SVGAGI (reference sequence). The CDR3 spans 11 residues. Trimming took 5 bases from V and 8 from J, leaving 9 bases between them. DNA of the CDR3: TGTGCCAGCAGTACGGGGAAAGGCTACACCTTC. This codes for CASSTGKGYTF.

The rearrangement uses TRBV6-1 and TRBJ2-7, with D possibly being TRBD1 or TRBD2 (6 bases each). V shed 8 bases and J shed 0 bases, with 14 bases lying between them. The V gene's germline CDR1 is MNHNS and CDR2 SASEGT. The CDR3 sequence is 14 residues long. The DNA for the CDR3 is TGTGCCAGCGGGGGGCCAGAGAGCTCCTACGAGCAGTACTTC. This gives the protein CASGGPESSYEQYF.

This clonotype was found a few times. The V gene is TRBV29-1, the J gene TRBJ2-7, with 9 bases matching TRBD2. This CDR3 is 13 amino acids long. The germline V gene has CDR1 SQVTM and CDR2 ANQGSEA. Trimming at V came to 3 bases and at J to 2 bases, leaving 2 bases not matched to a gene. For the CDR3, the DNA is TGCAGCGTTGAGCGGGAGGGCCCCTACGAGCAGTACTTC. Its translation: CSVEREGPYEQYF.

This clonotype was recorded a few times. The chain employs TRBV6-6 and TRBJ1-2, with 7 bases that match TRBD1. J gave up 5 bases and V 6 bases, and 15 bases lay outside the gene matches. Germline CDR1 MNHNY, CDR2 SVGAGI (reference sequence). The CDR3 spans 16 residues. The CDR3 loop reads CASSPLKTGSGYGYTF. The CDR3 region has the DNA TGTGCCAGCAGCCCCCTAAAGACAGGGAGTGGATATGGCTACACCTTC.

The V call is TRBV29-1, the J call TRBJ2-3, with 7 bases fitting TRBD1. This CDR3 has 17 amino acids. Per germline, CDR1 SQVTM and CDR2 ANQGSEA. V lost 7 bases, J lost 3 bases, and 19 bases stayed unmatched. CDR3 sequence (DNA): TGCAGCGCGAAGACAGGGTTCGCCGCGAAGGGGACAGATACGCAGTATTTT. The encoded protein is CSAKTGFAAKGTDTQYF.